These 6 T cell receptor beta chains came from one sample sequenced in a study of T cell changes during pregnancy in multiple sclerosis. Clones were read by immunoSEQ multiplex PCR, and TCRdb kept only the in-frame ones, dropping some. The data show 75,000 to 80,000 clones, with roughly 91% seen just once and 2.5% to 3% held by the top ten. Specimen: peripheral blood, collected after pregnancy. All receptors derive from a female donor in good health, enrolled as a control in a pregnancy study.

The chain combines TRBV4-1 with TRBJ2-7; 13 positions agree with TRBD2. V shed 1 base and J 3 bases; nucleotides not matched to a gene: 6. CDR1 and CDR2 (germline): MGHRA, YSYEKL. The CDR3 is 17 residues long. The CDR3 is CASSQGGTSGINYEQYF. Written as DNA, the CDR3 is TGCGCCAGCAGCCAAGGCGGGACTAGCGGGATAAACTACGAGCAGTACTTC.

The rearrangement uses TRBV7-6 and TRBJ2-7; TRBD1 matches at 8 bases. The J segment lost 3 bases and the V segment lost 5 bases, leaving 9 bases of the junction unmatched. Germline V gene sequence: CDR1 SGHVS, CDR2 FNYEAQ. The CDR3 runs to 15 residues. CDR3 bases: TGTGCCAGCAGCCCCCCCGACAGGGGAGGCTACGAGCAGTACTTC. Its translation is CASSPPDRGGYEQYF. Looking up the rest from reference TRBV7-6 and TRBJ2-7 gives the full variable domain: GAGVSQSPRYKVTKRGQDVALRCDPISGHVSLYWYRQALGQGPEFLTYFNYEAQQDKSGLPNDRFSAERPEGSISTLTIQRTEQRDSAMYRCASSPPDRGGYEQYFGPGTRLTVT.

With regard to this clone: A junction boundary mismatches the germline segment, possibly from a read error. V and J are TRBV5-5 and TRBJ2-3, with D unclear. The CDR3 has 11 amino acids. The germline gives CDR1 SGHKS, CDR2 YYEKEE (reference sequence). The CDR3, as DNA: TGTGCCAGCAGCTTGGACAGAGCCTTAGATTTT. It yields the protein CASSLDRALDF.

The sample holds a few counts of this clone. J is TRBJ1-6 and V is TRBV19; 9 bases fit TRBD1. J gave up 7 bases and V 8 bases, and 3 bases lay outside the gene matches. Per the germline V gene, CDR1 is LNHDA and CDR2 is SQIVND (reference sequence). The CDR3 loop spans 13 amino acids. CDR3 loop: CASEDRGNSPLHF. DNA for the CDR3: TGTGCCAGTGAGGACAGGGGAAATTCACCCCTCCACTTT.

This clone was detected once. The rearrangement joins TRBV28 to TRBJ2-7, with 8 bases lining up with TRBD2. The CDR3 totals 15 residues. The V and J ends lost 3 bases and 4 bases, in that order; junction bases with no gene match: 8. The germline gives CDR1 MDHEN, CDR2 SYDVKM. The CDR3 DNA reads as TGTGCCAGCAGTTTGGGAGCGGGAGTAATTTACGAGCAGTACTTC. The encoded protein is CASSLGAGVIYEQYF. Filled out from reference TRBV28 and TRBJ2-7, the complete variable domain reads DVKVTQSSRYLVKRTGEKVFLECVQDMDHENMFWYRQDPGLGLRLIYFSYDVKMKEKGDIPEGYSVSREKKERFSLILESASTNQTSMYLCASSLGAGVIYEQYFGPGTRLTVT.

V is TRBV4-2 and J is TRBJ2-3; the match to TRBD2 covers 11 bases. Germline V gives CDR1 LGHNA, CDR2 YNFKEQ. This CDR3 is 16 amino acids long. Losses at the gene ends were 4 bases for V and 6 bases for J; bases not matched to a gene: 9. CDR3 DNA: TGTGCCAGCAGCCCATCGAATAGCGGGGGGGAGGATACGCAGTATTTT. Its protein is CASSPSNSGGEDTQYF.